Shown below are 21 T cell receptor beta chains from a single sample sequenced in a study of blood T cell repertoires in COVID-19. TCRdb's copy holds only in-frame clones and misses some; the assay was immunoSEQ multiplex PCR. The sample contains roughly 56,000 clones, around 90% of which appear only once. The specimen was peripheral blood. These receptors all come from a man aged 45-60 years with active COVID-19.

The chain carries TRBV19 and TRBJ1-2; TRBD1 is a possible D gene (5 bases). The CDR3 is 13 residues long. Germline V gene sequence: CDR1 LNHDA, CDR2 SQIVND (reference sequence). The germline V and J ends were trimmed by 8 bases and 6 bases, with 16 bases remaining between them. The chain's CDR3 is CASRMDTAHGYTF. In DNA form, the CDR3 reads TGTGCCAGTCGGATGGACACGGCGCATGGCTACACCTTC.

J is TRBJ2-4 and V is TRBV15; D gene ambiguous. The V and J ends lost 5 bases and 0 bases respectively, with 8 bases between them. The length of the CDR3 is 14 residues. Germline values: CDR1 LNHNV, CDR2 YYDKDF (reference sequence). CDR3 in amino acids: CATSGALAKNIQYF. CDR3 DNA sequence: TGTGCCACCAGCGGTGCACTAGCCAAAAACATTCAGTACTTC.

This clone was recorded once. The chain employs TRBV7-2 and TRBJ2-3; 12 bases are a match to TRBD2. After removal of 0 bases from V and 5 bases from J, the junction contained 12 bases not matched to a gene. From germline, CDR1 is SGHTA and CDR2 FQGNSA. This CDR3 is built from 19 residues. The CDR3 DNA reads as TGTGCCAGCAGCTTAGCGCTCTCGGCTAGCGGGGGGGCGGGAGATACGCAGTATTTT. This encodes CASSLALSASGGAGDTQYF.

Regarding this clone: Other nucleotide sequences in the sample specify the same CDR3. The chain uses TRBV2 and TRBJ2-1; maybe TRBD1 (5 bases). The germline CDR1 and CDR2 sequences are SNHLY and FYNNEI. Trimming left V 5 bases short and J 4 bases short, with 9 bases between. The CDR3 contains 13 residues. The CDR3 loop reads CASSQGSYNEQFF. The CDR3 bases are TGTGCCAGCAGTCAGGGATCATACAATGAGCAGTTCTTC.

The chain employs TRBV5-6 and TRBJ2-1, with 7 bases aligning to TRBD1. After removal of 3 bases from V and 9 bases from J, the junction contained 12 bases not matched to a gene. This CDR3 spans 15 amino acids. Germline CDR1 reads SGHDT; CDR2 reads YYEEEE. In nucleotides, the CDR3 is TGTGCCAGCAGCTCGACCGGGACAGTTCGCAGTGAGCAGTTCTTC. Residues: CASSSTGTVRSEQFF.

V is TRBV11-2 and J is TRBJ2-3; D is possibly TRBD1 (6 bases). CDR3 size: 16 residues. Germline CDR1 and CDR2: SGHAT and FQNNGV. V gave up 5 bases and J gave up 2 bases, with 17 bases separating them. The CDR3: CASSAKQGRTTDTQYF. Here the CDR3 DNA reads TGTGCCAGCAGCGCCAAACAGGGTAGGACCACAGATACGCAGTATTTT.

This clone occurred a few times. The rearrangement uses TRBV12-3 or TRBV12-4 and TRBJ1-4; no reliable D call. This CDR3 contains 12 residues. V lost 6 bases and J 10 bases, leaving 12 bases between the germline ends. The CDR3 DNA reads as TGTGCCAGCAGGAAACCGGGTCTAAAACTGTTTTTT. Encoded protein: CASRKPGLKLFF.

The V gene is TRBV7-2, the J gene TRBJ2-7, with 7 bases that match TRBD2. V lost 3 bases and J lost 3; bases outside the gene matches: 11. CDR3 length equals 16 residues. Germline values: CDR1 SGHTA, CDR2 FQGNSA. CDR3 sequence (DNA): TGTGCCAGCAGCTTGTCCCCGAGCGGGGCCCACTACGAGCAGTACTTC. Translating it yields CASSLSPSGAHYEQYF. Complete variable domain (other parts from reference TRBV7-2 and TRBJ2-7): GAGVSQSPSNKVTEKGKDVELRCDPISGHTALYWYRQSLGQGLEFLIYFQGNSAPDKSGLPSDRFSAERTGGSVSTLTIQRTQQEDSAVYLCASSLSPSGAHYEQYFGPGTRLTVT.

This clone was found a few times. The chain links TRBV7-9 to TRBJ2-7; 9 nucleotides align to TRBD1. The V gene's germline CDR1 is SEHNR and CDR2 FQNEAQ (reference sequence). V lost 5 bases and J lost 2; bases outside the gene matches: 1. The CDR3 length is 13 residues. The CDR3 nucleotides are TGTGCCAGCAGCCGACAGGGGGCCTACGAGCAGTACTTC. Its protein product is CASSRQGAYEQYF. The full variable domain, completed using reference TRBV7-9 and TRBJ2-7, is DTGVSQNPRHKITKRGQNVTFRCDPISEHNRLYWYRQTLGQGPEFLTYFQNEAQLEKSRLLSDRFSAERPKGSFSTLEIQRTEQGDSAMYLCASSRQGAYEQYFGPGTRLTVT.

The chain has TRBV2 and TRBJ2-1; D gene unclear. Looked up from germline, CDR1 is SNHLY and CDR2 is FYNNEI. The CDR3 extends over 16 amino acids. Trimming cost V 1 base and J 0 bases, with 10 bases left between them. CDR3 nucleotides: TGTGCCAGCAGTGAAGGCGCGGCTAGCTCCTACAATGAGCAGTTCTTC. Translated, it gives CASSEGAASSYNEQFF.

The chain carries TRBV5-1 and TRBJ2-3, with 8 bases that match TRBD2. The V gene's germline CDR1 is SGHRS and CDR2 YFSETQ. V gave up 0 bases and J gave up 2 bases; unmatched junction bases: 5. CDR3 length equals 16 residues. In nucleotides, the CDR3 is TGCGCCAGCAGCTTGGGGGTAGCGGGGACCACAGATACGCAGTATTTT. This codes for CASSLGVAGTTDTQYF.

CDR3 amino acids: CASSPFWIAGDEQYF. DNA for the CDR3: TGTGCCAGCAGCCCTTTTTGGATAGCGGGAGACGAGCAGTACTTC. V and J are TRBV14 and TRBJ2-7; 9 positions match TRBD2. CDR3 size: 15 residues. After removal of 4 bases from V and 5 bases from J, the junction contained 9 bases not matched to a gene. CDR1 and CDR2 from the germline V gene are SGHDN and FVKESK.

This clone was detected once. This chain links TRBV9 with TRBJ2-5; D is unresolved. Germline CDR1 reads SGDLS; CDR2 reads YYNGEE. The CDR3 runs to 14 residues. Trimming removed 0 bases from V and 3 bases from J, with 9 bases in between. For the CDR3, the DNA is TGTGCCAGCAGCGTAGATCCGAGGAAAGAGACCCAGTACTTC. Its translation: CASSVDPRKETQYF.

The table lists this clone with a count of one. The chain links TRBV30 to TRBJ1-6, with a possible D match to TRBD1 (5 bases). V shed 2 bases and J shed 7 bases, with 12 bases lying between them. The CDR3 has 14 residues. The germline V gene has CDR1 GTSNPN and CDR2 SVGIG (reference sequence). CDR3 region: CAWSKGEGNSPLHF. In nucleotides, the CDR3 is TGTGCCTGGAGTAAAGGGGAAGGAAATTCACCCCTCCACTTT.

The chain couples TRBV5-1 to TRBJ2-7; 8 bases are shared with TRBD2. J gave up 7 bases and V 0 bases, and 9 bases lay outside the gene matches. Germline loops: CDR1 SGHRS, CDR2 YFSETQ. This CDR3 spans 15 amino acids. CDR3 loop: CASSLVQRGPGEQYF. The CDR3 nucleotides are TGCGCCAGCAGCTTGGTCCAGCGGGGGCCGGGGGAGCAGTACTTC.

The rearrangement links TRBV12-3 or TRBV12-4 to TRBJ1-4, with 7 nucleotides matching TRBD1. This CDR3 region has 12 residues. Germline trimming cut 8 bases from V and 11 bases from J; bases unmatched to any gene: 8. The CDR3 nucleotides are TGTGCCAGCGGCCAGGGGGGAGGTAAACTGTTTTTT. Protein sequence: CASGQGGGKLFF.

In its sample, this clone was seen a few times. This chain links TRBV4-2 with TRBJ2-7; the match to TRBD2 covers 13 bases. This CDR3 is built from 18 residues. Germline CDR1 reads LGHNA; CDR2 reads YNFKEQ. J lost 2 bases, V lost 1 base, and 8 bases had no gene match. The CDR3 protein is CASSQGTSGGRSTYEQYF. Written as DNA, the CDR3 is TGTGCCAGCAGCCAAGGGACTAGCGGGGGCCGTTCCACCTACGAGCAGTACTTC.

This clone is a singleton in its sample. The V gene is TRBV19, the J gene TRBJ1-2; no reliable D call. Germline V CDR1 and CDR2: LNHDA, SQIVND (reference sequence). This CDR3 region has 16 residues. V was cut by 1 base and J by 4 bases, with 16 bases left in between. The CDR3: CASSIVESAEGYGYTF. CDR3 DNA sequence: TGTGCCAGTAGTATAGTAGAGAGTGCAGAGGGCTATGGCTACACCTTC.

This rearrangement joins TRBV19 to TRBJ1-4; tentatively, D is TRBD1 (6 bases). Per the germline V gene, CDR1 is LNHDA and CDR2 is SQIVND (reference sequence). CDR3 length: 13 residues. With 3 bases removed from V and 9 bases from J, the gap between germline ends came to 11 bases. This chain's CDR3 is CASSIRDNQKLFF. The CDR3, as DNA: TGTGCCAGTAGTATCCGGGACAACCAAAAACTGTTTTTT.

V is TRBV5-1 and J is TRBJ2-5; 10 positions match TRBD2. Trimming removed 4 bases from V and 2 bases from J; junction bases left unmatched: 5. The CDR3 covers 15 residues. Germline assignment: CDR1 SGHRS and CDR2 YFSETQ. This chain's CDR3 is CASSLALAGQETQYF. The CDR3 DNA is TGCGCCAGCAGCCTTGCACTAGCGGGACAAGAGACCCAGTACTTC.

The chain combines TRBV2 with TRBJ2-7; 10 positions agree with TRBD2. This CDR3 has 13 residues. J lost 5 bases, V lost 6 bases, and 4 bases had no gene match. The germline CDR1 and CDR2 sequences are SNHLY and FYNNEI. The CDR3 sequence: CASRQREGDEQYF. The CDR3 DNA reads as TGTGCCAGCAGGCAGCGGGAGGGTGACGAGCAGTACTTC.